Shown below are 23 T cell receptor beta chains from a single sample sequenced in a study of prognosis after radiotherapy for stage I lung cancer. Genomic DNA served as the source from which two-round multiplex PCR generated TCR beta CDR3 amplicons. First-round PCR used primers specific to each TRBV and TRBJ gene. One entry per CDR3 protein, called by TCRdb with MiXCR from the multiplex PCR reads. The sample records about 36,000 distinct CDR3 sequences, around a third being singletons. This sample comprised PBMCs, obtained before or after stereotactic body radiation therapy (not recorded which). These receptors were taken from a donor over 45 with non-small cell lung cancer.

The rearrangement joins TRBV7-3 to TRBJ2-3; no clear D gene. The V gene lost 5 bases and the J gene lost 1 base, with 19 bases spanning the gap. From germline, CDR1 is SGHTA and CDR2 FQGTGA. The CDR3 contains 17 residues. The CDR3 bases are TGTGCCAGCAGCACCCCGCGTATAAGCCGGGGCACAGATACGCAGTATTTT. Its protein product is CASSTPRISRGTDTQYF.

This chain joins TRBV20-1 and TRBJ1-2; 8 bases are shared with TRBD1. CDR3 length equals 15 residues. Germline CDR1 reads DFQATT; CDR2 reads SNEGSKA (reference sequence). Trimming cost V 6 bases and J 5 bases; bases outside gene matches: 14. The DNA for the CDR3 is TGCAGTGCCGTAGGCGATGGGACAGGCCTTTATGGCTACACCTTC. It is translated as CSAVGDGTGLYGYTF.

This clonotype has ten or more counts. The rearrangement uses TRBV7-6 and TRBJ2-3, with 11 positions matching TRBD2. Losses at the gene ends were 5 bases for V and 3 bases for J; bases not matched to a gene: 7. This CDR3 spans 16 amino acids. Germline CDR1 reads SGHVS; CDR2 reads FNYEAQ. CDR3 bases: TGTGCCAGCAGCGTTAGCGGGGGGGCGGGTACAGATACGCAGTATTTT. Protein product: CASSVSGGAGTDTQYF.

This clonotype was recorded at least ten times. V gene TRBV6-1 combines with J gene TRBJ2-1; D is unclear. The CDR3 totals 13 residues. Trimming stripped 5 bases from V and 5 bases from J, with 10 bases between. CDR1 is MNHNS, CDR2 SASEGT, per germline. The CDR3 reads CASSRGRNNEQFF. Here the CDR3 DNA reads TGTGCCAGCAGTCGCGGACGGAACAATGAGCAGTTCTTC.

This clonotype was detected ten times or more. V and J are TRBV6-1 and TRBJ2-7; TRBD2 aligns across 10 bases. V lost 6 bases to trimming and J lost 5 bases; unmatched junction nucleotides: 10. The CDR3 is 15 amino acids. The germline V gene has CDR1 MNHNS and CDR2 SASEGT. This CDR3 is CASRPSGGASHEQYF. The DNA of the CDR3 is TGTGCCAGCAGACCCAGCGGGGGGGCCTCTCACGAGCAGTACTTC.

The table lists this clonotype with a few counts. This rearrangement joins TRBV30 to TRBJ2-3; a weak D match, TRBD2 (6 bases). The CDR3 is 14 amino acids. V dropped 8 bases and J dropped 0 bases, with 15 bases sitting between them. Germline CDR1 reads GTSNPN; CDR2 reads SVGIG (reference sequence). The CDR3, as DNA: TGTGCCCGTACGGCGGGGTATAGCACAGATACGCAGTATTTT. It yields the protein CARTAGYSTDTQYF.

This clonotype was recorded at least ten times. The rearrangement joins TRBV7-2 to TRBJ1-2, with 7 bases lining up with TRBD1. This CDR3 has 15 amino acids. V was clipped by 5 bases and J by 2 bases; unmatched bases: 8. In germline, CDR1 is SGHTA, CDR2 FQGNSA. CDR3 amino acids: CASSLATTGNYGYTF. The DNA for the CDR3 is TGTGCCAGCAGCCTGGCCACGACAGGGAACTATGGCTACACCTTC.

This clonotype was seen repeatedly, ten times or more. CDR3 amino acids: CSASGGAGANVLTF. The CDR3 bases are TGCAGTGCTAGTGGTGGTGCTGGGGCCAACGTCCTGACTTTC. The chain combines TRBV20-1 with TRBJ2-6; no clear D gene. CDR1 and CDR2 (germline): DFQATT, SNEGSKA (reference sequence). CDR3 length: 14 residues. V was pared by 3 bases and J by 2 bases, with 8 bases between.

There are many counts of this clonotype. The chain links TRBV9 to TRBJ1-2, with 7 bases aligning to TRBD1. Losses at the gene ends were 3 bases for V and 5 bases for J; bases not matched to a gene: 4. The CDR3 covers 13 residues. The germline V gene encodes CDR1 SGDLS and CDR2 YYNGEE. The CDR3 region is CASSEGAKYGYTF. The CDR3 DNA is TGTGCCAGCAGCGAGGGGGCGAAATATGGCTACACCTTC. The whole variable domain, remainder taken from reference TRBV9 and TRBJ1-2, is DSGVTQTPKHLITATGQRVTLRCSPRSGDLSVYWYQQSLDQGLQFLIQYYNGEERAKGNILERFSAQQFPDLHSELNLSSLELGDSALYFCASSEGAKYGYTFGSGTRLTVV.

The table lists this clonotype with many counts. This chain joins TRBV2 and TRBJ1-1; TRBD1 matches at 9 bases. The CDR3 consists of 14 residues. Per the germline V gene, CDR1 is SNHLY and CDR2 is FYNNEI. After removal of 4 bases from V and 5 bases from J, the junction contained 5 bases not matched to a gene. CDR3: CASSGTGVITEAFF. Here the CDR3 DNA reads TGTGCCAGCAGTGGGACAGGGGTAATAACTGAAGCTTTCTTT.

This clonotype was recorded at least ten times. The chain is built from TRBV3-1 and TRBJ1-2; 7 nucleotides agree with TRBD1. V shed 2 bases, J shed 6 bases, and the junction held 6 bases outside the gene matches. Germline assignment: CDR1 LGHDT and CDR2 YNNKEL (reference sequence). This CDR3 has 14 residues. CDR3 in amino acids: CASSQHTGVDGYTF. The CDR3 DNA reads TGTGCCAGCAGCCAACATACAGGGGTTGATGGCTACACCTTC.

This clonotype was detected only a few times. This could be a read error, since a much larger clone is one nucleotide away. The rearrangement links TRBV6-5 to TRBJ2-1; 7 positions match TRBD2. Trimming cost V 2 bases and J 2 bases; bases outside gene matches: 12. The CDR3 extends over 18 amino acids. Germline CDR1 reads MNHEY; CDR2 reads SVGAGI. Written as DNA, the CDR3 is TGTGCCAGCAGTTACGGGCGGGGGTATTTTCTGACCTACAATGAGCAGTTCTTC. It translates to CASSYGRGYFLTYNEQFF.

This clonotype was detected many times. This sequence may be a read error, since a much larger clone differs from it by one base. This sequence joins TRBV20-1 and TRBJ1-6, with D tentatively TRBD1 (6 bases). Germline lookup yields CDR1 DFQATT and CDR2 SNEGSKA (reference sequence). Trimming removed 7 bases at V and 12 bases at J, with 22 bases between. This CDR3 is 14 amino acids long. This CDR3 reads CSVPTGPNRLPLHF. CDR3 nucleotide sequence: TGCAGTGTTCCGACAGGCCCTAATCGGTTACCCCTCCACTTT.

In its sample, this clonotype was seen once. A much larger clone sits a single nucleotide away, making a read error possible. The rearrangement uses TRBV3-1 and TRBJ2-1; tentatively, D is TRBD2 (6 bases). Germline CDR1 is LGHDT and CDR2 is YNNKEL (reference sequence). CDR3 length: 12 amino acids. With 5 bases removed from V and 9 bases from J, the gap between germline ends came to 11 bases. The CDR3 DNA reads as TGTGCCAGCAGCTCAACCGGGAGTGAGCAGTTCTTC. This translates into CASSSTGSEQFF.

The table lists this clonotype with many counts. The chain combines TRBV5-4 with TRBJ2-2; D gene uncertain. The germline V gene encodes CDR1 SGHNT and CDR2 YYREEE (reference sequence). The CDR3 is made up of 16 amino acids. V shed 3 bases and J shed 0 bases, with 12 bases lying between them. CDR3 DNA sequence: TGTGCCAGCAGCTCTACAGTTACCGCGAACACCGGGGAGCTGTTTTTT. This gives the protein CASSSTVTANTGELFF.

The chain recombines TRBV6-1 with TRBJ2-1; D remains unclear. The CDR3 length is 13 residues. CDR1 and CDR2 (germline): MNHNS, SASEGT. Trimming took 8 bases from V and 4 from J, leaving 12 bases between them. The CDR3 nucleotides are TGTGCCAGCGGCCCTCGGTTATACAATGAGCAGTTCTTC. It is translated as CASGPRLYNEQFF.

In its sample, this clonotype ranks as medium-sized. The CDR3 is CASSLNGGPLHF. The DNA for the CDR3 is TGTGCCAGCAGTTTAAACGGGGGACCCCTCCACTTT. The genes are TRBV27 and TRBJ1-6, with D perhaps TRBD1 (5 bases). CDR1 is MNHEY and CDR2 is SMNVEV in the germline V gene (reference sequence). Trimming removed 2 bases from V and 12 bases from J, with 8 bases in between. CDR3 size: 12 residues.

In regard to this clonotype: It may be a read error: a sequence one base away is much more abundant. The chain joins TRBV29-1 to TRBJ1-1, with D possibly TRBD1 on 5 matching bases. CDR1 SQVTM and CDR2 ANQGSEA come from the germline V gene. Trimming pared 5 bases from V and 4 bases from J, leaving 17 bases between. The CDR3 is 14 amino acids. CDR3 loop: CSVQGHGGGTEAFF. CDR3 in DNA: TGCAGCGTTCAAGGACATGGGGGGGGCACTGAAGCTTTCTTT.

This clonotype has ten or more counts. The chain carries TRBV7-2 and TRBJ1-1; possibly TRBD1 for D (6 bases). Germline CDR1 reads SGHTA; CDR2 reads FQGNSA. This CDR3 is built from 12 residues. The V end was cut by 6 bases, the J end by 9 bases, with 14 bases between. DNA of the CDR3: TGTGCCAGCAGTTTAAATCAGGGGCAAGCTTTCTTT. Its translation: CASSLNQGQAFF.

This clonotype was recorded at least ten times. The gene calls are TRBV12-3 or TRBV12-4 and TRBJ2-2; D uncertain. V was shortened by 7 bases and J by 3 bases, with 9 bases between the two germline ends. The CDR3 is made up of 13 amino acids. The CDR3 loop reads CASTTRDTGELFF. DNA for the CDR3: TGTGCCAGCACTACGCGCGACACCGGGGAGCTGTTTTTT.

The table lists this clonotype with many counts. This sequence joins TRBV5-1 and TRBJ2-2; perhaps TRBD2 as D (6 bases). Germline-derived CDR1 and CDR2 are SGHRS and YFSETQ. Deletions cut 0 bases from V and 2 bases from J, with 8 bases between. CDR3 length: 15 residues. This CDR3 is CASSLVAGNTGELFF. In DNA, the CDR3 is TGCGCCAGCAGCTTGGTTGCGGGAAACACCGGGGAGCTGTTTTTT.

This clonotype was detected many times. The chain links TRBV5-1 to TRBJ2-5; the match to TRBD1 covers 9 bases. There are 15 residues in the CDR3. Germline values: CDR1 SGHRS, CDR2 YFSETQ. With 6 bases clipped from V and 2 bases from J, the junction kept 8 bases outside the gene matches. DNA of the CDR3: TGCGCCAGCACCGGACAGGGGTCCCCTCAAGAGACCCAGTACTTC. This sequence encodes CASTGQGSPQETQYF.

This clonotype was found many times. The V call is TRBV2, the J call TRBJ2-3; 10 bases map to TRBD2. V dropped 6 bases and J dropped 7; count of bases not matched to a gene: 10. The germline V gene has CDR1 SNHLY and CDR2 FYNNEI. There are 15 residues in the CDR3. CDR3 loop: CASSPPLAGVNTQYF. The CDR3 DNA sequence: TGTGCCAGCAGCCCGCCGCTAGCGGGGGTTAATACGCAGTATTTT.